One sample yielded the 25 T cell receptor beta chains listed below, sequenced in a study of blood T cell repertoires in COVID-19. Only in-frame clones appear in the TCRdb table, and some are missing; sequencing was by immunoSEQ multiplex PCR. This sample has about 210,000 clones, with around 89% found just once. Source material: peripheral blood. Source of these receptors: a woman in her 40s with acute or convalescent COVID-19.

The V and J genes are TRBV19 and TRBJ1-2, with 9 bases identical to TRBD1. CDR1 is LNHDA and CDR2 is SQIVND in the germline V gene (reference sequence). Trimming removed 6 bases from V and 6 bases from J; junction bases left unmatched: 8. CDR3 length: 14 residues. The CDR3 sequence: CASSTGGLLHGYTF. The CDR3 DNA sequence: TGTGCCAGTAGCACAGGGGGCCTCCTTCATGGCTACACCTTC.

CDR3 loop: CSASRRTGGNEQFF. DNA of the CDR3: TGCAGTGCTAGTAGGCGGACAGGGGGGAATGAGCAGTTCTTC. The J gene is TRBJ2-1, the V gene TRBV20-1; 10 nucleotides align to TRBD1. Germline V gene sequence: CDR1 DFQATT, CDR2 SNEGSKA (reference sequence). J lost 7 bases, V lost 3 bases, and 6 bases had no gene match. The CDR3 consists of 14 residues.

CDR3 residues: CASSYQSNSNQPQHF. Written as DNA, the CDR3 is TGTGCCAGCAGTTACCAGTCAAATAGCAATCAGCCCCAGCATTTT. The chain joins TRBV6-5 to TRBJ1-5; D not certain. The CDR3 totals 15 residues. Trimming stripped 2 bases from V and 0 bases from J, with 8 bases between. Germline loops: CDR1 MNHEY, CDR2 SVGAGI.

The CDR3 loop is CASTRLSLAGGPAGDTQYF. CDR3 coding DNA: TGTGCCAGCACCCGACTTTCCCTAGCGGGGGGGCCGGCCGGGGATACGCAGTATTTT. This chain connects TRBV27 to TRBJ2-3; 12 bases are shared with TRBD2. The CDR3 is made up of 19 amino acids. Germline CDR1 and CDR2: MNHEY and SMNVEV (reference sequence). Trimming at V came to 7 bases and at J to 6 bases, leaving 20 bases not matched to a gene.

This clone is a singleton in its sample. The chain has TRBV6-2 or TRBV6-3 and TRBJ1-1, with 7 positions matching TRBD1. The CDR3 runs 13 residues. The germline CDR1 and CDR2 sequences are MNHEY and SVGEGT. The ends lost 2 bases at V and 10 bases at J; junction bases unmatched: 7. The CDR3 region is CASSYAEQGTAFF. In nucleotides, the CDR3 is TGTGCCAGCAGTTACGCGGAACAGGGGACAGCTTTCTTT.

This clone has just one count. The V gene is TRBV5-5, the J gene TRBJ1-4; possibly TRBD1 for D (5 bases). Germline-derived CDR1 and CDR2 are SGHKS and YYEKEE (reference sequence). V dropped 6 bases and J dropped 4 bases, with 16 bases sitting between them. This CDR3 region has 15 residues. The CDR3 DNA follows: TGTGCCAGCACCTTACTGGGACTGAGTAATGAAAAACTGTTTTTT. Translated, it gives CASTLLGLSNEKLFF.

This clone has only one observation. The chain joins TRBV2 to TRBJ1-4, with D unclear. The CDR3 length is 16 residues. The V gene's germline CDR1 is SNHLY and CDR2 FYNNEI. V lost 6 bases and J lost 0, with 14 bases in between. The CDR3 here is CASSKGRGSTNEKLFF. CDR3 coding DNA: TGTGCCAGCAGCAAAGGGCGGGGTTCAACTAATGAAAAACTGTTTTTT.

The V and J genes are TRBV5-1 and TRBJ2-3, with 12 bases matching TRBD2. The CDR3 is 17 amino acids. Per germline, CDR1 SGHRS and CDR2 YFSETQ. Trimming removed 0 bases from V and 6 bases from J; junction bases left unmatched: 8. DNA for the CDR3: TGCGCCAGCAGCTTGGTGGCTAGCGGGGGGGCCAGGGATACGCAGTATTTT. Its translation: CASSLVASGGARDTQYF. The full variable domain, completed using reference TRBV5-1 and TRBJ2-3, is KAGVTQTPRYLIKTRGQQVTLSCSPISGHRSVSWYQQTPGQGLQFLFEYFSETQRNKGNFPGRFSGRQFSNSRSEMNVSTLELGDSALYLCASSLVASGGARDTQYFGPGTRLTVL.

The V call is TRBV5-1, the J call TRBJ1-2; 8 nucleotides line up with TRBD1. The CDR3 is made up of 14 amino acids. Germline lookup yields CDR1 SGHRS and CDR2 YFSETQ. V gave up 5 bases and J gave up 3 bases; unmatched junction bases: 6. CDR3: CASSWTGRDYGYTF. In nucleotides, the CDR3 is TGCGCCAGCAGTTGGACAGGGAGGGACTATGGCTACACCTTC.

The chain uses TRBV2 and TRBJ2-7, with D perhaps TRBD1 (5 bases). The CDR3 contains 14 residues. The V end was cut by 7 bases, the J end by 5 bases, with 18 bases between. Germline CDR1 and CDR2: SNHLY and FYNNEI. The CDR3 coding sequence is TGTGCCAGCAAAGAAACAGGTGTCCTCGACGAGCAGTACGTC. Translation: CASKETGVLDEQYV.

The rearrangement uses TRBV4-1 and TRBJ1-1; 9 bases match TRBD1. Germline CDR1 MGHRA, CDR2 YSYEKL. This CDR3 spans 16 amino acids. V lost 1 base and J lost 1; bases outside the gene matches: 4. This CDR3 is CASSQAGGQGNTEAFF. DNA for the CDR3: TGCGCCAGCAGCCAAGCAGGGGGACAGGGGAACACTGAAGCTTTCTTT.

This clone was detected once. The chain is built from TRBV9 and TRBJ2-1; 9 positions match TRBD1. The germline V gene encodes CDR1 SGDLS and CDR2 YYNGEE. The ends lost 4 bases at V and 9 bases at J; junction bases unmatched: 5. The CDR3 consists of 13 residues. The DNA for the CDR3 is TGTGCCAGCAGCCCACAGGGGGCGACTGAGCAGTTCTTC. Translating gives CASSPQGATEQFF. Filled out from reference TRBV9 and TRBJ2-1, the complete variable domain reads DSGVTQTPKHLITATGQRVTLRCSPRSGDLSVYWYQQSLDQGLQFLIQYYNGEERAKGNILERFSAQQFPDLHSELNLSSLELGDSALYFCASSPQGATEQFFGPGTRLTVL.

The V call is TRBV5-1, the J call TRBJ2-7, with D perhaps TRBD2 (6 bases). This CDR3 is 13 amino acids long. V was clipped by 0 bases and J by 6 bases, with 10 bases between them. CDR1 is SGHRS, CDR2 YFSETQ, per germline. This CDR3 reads CASSLAPSAEQYV. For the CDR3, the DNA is TGCGCCAGCAGCTTGGCACCTAGCGCCGAGCAGTACGTC.

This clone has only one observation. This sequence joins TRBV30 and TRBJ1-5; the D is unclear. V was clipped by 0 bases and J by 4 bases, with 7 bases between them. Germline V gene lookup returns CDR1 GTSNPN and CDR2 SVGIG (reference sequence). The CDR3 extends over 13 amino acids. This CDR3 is CAWSVVENQPQHF. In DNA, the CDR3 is TGTGCCTGGAGTGTAGTCGAGAATCAGCCCCAGCATTTT. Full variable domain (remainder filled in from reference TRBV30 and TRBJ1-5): SQTIHQWPATLVQPVGSPLSLECTVEGTSNPNLYWYRQAAGRGLQLLFYSVGIGQISSEVPQNLSASRPQDRQFILSSKKLLLSDSGFYLCAWSVVENQPQHFGDGTRLSIL.

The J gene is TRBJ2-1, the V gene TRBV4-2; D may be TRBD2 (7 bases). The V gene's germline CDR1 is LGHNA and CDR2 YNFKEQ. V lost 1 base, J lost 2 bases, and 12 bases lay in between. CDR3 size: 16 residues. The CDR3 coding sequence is TGTGCCAGCAGCCAAGTTAGGGGGGGGGCCTACAATGAGCAGTTCTTC. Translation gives CASSQVRGGAYNEQFF.

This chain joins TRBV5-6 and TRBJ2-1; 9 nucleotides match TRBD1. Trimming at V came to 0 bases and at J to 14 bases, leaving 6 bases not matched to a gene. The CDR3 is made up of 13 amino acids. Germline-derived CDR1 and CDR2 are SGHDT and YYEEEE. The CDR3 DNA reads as TGTGCCAGCAGCTTGGGCCATGGGACAGGGAAGTTCTTC. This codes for CASSLGHGTGKFF.

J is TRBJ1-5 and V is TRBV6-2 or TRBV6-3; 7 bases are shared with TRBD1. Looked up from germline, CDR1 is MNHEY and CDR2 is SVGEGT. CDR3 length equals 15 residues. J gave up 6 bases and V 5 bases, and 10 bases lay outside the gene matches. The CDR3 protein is CASSTQGVVPQPQHF. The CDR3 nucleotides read TGTGCCAGCAGTACGCAGGGGGTAGTTCCTCAGCCCCAGCATTTT.

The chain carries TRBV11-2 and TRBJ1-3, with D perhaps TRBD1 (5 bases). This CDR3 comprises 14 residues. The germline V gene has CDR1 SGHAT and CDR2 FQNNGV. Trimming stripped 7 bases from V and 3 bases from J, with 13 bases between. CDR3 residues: CASNDPGRGNTIYF. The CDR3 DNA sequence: TGTGCCAGCAACGACCCAGGGCGTGGAAACACCATATATTTT. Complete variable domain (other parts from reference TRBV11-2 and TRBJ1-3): EAGVAQSPRYKIIEKRQSVAFWCNPISGHATLYWYQQILGQGPKLLIQFQNNGVVDDSQLPKDRFSAERLKGVDSTLKIQPAKLEDSAVYLCASNDPGRGNTIYFGEGSWLTVV.

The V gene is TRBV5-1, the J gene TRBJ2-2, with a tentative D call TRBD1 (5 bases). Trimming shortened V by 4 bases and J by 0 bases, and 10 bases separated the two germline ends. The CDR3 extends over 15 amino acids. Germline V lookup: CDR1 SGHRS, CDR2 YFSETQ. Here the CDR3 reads CASSLTGANTGELFF. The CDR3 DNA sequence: TGCGCCAGCAGCCTAACAGGTGCGAACACCGGGGAGCTGTTTTTT.

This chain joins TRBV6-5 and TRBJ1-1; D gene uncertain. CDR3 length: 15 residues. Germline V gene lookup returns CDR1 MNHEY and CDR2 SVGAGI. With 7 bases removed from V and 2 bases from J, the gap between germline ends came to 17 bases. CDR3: CASKGRVDYNTEAFF. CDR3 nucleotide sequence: TGTGCCAGCAAAGGGCGGGTAGACTATAACACTGAAGCTTTCTTT.

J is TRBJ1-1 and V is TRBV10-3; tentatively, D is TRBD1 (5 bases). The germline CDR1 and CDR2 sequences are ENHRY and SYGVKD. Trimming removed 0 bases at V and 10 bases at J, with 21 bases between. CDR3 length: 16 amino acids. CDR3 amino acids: CAISESGGEGPKGAFF. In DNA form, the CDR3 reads TGTGCCATCAGTGAGTCAGGAGGGGAAGGGCCGAAGGGAGCTTTCTTT.

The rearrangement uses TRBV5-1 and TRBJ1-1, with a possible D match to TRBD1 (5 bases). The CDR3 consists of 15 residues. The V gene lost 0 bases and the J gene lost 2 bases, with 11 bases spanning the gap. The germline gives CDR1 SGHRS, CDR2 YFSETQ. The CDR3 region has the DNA TGCGCCAGCAGCTTGGAAGGAGGGGTTAACACTGAAGCTTTCTTT. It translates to CASSLEGGVNTEAFF.

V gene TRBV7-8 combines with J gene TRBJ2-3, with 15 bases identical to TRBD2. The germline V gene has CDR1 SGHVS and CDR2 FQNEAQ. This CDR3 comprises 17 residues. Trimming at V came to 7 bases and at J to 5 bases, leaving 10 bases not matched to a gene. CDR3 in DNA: TGTGCCAGCACCCTGCGACCGGGACTAGCGGGGGGAGATACGCAGTATTTT. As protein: CASTLRPGLAGGDTQYF.

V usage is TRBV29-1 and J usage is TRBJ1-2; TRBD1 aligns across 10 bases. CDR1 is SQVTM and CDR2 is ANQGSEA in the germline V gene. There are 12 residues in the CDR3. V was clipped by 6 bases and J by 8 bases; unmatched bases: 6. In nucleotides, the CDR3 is TGCAGCGTCCCGGGACAGGGGATAGGCTACACCTTC. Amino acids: CSVPGQGIGYTF.

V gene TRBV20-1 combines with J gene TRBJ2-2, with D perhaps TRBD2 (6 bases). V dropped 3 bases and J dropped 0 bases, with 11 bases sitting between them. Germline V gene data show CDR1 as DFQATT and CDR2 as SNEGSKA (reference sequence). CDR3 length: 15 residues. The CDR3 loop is CSASVPGANTGELFF. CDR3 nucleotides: TGCAGTGCTAGTGTCCCGGGGGCGAACACCGGGGAGCTGTTTTTT.